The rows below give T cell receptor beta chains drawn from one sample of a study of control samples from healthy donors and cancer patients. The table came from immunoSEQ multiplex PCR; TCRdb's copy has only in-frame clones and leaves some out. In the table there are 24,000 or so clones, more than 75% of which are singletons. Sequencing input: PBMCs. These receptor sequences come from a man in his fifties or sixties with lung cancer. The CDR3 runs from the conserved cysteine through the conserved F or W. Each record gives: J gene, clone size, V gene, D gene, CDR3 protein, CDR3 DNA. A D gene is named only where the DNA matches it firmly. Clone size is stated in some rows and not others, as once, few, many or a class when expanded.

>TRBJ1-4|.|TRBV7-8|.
CASSPDHSTNEKLFF
TGTGCCAGCAGTCCTGATCACTCAACTAATGAAAAACTGTTTTTT
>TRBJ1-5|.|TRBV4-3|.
CASSQDLQGYSNQPQHF
TGCGCCAGCAGCCAAGACTTACAGGGATATAGCAATCAGCCCCAGCATTTT
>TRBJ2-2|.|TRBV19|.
CASSKDANTGELFF
TGTGCCAGTAGTAAAGATGCGAACACCGGGGAGCTGTTTTTT
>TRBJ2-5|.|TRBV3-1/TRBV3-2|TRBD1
CASSQVPGQQETQYF
TGTGCCAGCAGCCAAGTTCCGGGACAGCAAGAGACCCAGTACTTC
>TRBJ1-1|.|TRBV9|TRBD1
CASSVSPGGTEAFF
TGTGCCAGCAGCGTATCTCCAGGGGGCACTGAAGCTTTCTTT
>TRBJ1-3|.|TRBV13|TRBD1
CASSAYRGGNTIYF
TGTGCCAGCAGCGCCTACAGGGGCGGAAACACCATATATTTT
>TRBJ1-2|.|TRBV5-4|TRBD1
CASSLEGQVNYGYTF
TGTGCCAGCAGCTTGGAAGGACAGGTGAACTATGGCTACACCTTC
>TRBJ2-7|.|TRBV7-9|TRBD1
CASSPRTGDEQYF
TGTGCCAGCAGCCCGAGGACAGGGGACGAGCAGTACTTC
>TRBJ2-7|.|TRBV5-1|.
CASREPSSYEQYF
TGCGCCAGCAGGGAGCCGAGTTCCTACGAGCAGTACTTC
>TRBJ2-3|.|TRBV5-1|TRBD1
CASRKGQGSTDTQYF
TGCGCCAGCAGAAAAGGACAGGGGAGCACAGATACGCAGTATTTT
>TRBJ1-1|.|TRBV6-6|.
CASNRGQSETEAFF
TGTGCCAGCAACAGAGGACAGAGTGAGACTGAAGCTTTCTTT
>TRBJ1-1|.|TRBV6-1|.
CASSEGGGTEAFF
TGTGCCAGCAGTGAGGGGGGGGGCACTGAAGCTTTCTTT
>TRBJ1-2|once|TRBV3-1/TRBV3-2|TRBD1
CASSQDLTGKYGYTF
TGTGCCAGCAGCCAAGATTTGACAGGGAAATATGGCTACACCTTC
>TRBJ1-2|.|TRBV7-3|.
CASSAQQGGTGYTF
TGTGCCAGCAGCGCGCAACAAGGGGGTACTGGCTACACCTTC
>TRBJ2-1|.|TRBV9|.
CASSVGGNLHNEQFF
TGTGCCAGCAGCGTTGGGGGTAATCTGCACAATGAGCAGTTCTTC
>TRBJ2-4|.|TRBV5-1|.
CASRPSGGLAKNIQYF
TGCGCCAGCAGGCCTTCCGGGGGACTAGCCAAAAACATTCAGTACTTC
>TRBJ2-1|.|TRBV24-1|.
CATSPGHSSSYNEQFF
TGTGCCACCAGTCCGGGGCACAGCTCCTCCTACAATGAGCAGTTCTTC
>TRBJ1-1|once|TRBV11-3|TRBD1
CASSLGDSLNTEAFF
TGTGCCAGCAGCTTAGGGGACAGCTTGAACACTGAAGCTTTCTTT
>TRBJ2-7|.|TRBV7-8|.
CASSLTGNYYEQYF
TGTGCCAGCAGCCTAACAGGGAATTACTACGAGCAGTACTTC
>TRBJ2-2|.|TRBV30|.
CAWNRPGGELFF
TGTGCCTGGAACAGGCCTGGCGGGGAGCTGTTTTTT
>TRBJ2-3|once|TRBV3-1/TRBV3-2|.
CASSQDLGHTDTQYF
TGTGCCAGCAGCCAAGATTTGGGCCACACAGATACGCAGTATTTT
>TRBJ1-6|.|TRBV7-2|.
CASSSLGMGNSPLHF
TGTGCCAGCAGCTCACTCGGTATGGGGAATTCACCCCTCCACTTT
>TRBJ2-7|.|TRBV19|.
CASSMFDEQYF
TGTGCCAGTAGTATGTTTGACGAGCAGTACTTC
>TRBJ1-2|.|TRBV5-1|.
CASSLGDAAGGYTF
TGCGCCAGCAGCTTGGGGGATGCCGCCGGTGGCTACACCTTC
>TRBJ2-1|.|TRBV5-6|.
CASSPIPGLPSYNEQFF
TGTGCCAGCAGCCCAATCCCGGGACTCCCCTCCTACAATGAGCAGTTCTTC
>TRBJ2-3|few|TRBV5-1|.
CASSFQQGGSDTQYF
TGCGCCAGCAGCTTTCAACAGGGGGGGTCAGATACGCAGTATTTT
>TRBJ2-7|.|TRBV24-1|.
CATSTGSAYEQYF
TGTGCCACCAGTACGGGTTCAGCCTACGAGCAGTACTTC
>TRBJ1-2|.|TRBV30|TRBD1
CAWRGGTGSSYTF
TGTGCCTGGAGGGGCGGGACAGGGTCTAGCTACACCTTC
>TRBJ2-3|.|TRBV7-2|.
CASNIPGNTDTQYF
TGTGCCAGCAACATCCCGGGGAACACAGATACGCAGTATTTT
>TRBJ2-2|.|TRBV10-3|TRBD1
CAAGQGNTGELFF
TGTGCCGCCGGACAGGGAAACACCGGGGAGCTGTTTTTT
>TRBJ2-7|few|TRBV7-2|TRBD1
CASSFGTGVEQYF
TGTGCCAGCAGCTTTGGGACAGGGGTTGAGCAGTACTTC
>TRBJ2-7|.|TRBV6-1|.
CASSEVPGGTPYEQYF
TGTGCCAGCAGTGAAGTCCCGGGCGGTACCCCCTACGAGCAGTACTTC
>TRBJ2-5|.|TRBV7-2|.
CASSSGETQYF
TGTGCCAGCAGCTCAGGGGAGACCCAGTACTTC
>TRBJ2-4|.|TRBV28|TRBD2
CASRTSTSGGILAKNIQYF
TGTGCCAGCAGGACCTCCACTAGCGGGGGGATACTAGCCAAAAACATTCAGTACTTC
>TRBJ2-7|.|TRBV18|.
CASSPSPTEYEQYF
TGTGCCAGCTCACCAAGCCCCACGGAATACGAGCAGTACTTC
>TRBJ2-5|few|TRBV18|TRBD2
CASSETSGENQETQYF
TGTGCCAGCTCAGAGACTAGCGGGGAGAACCAAGAGACCCAGTACTTC
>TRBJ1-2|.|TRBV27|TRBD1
CASRSTGSGYGYTF
TGTGCCAGCAGATCGACAGGGTCGGGCTATGGCTACACCTTC
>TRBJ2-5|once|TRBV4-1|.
CASSQEAGVQETQYF
TGCGCCAGCAGCCAAGAGGCCGGGGTCCAAGAGACCCAGTACTTC
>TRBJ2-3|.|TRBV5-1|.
CASSVAEGTDTQYF
TGCGCCAGCAGCGTCGCGGAGGGGACAGATACGCAGTATTTT
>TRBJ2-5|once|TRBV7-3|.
CASSLMVRDGETQYF
TGTGCCAGCAGCTTAATGGTTAGAGATGGAGAGACCCAGTACTTC
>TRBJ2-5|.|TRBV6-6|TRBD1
CATAGTGQETQYF
TGTGCCACCGCCGGGACAGGGCAAGAGACCCAGTACTTC
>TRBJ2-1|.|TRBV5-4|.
CASSLGRGQYNEQFF
TGTGCCAGCAGCTTGGGGCGGGGACAGTACAATGAGCAGTTCTTC
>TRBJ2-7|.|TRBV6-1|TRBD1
CASSEAGRGFYEQYF
TGTGCCAGCAGTGAAGCGGGCAGGGGGTTCTACGAGCAGTACTTC
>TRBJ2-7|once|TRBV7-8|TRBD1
CASSLHDRVAEQYF
TGTGCCAGCAGCTTACACGACAGGGTCGCCGAGCAGTACTTC
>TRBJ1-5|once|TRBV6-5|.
CASSRGQINQPQHF
TGTGCCAGCAGCCGAGGACAAATCAATCAGCCCCAGCATTTT
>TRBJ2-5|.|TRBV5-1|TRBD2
CASSFLEGGETQYF
TGCGCCAGCAGCTTCTTGGAGGGAGGGGAGACCCAGTACTTC
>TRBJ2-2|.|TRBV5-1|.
CASSTRSGSGSGELFF
TGCGCCAGCAGCACGAGGTCCGGGTCTGGTTCCGGGGAGCTGTTTTTT
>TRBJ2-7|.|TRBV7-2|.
CASSQGGSSYEQYF
TGTGCCAGCAGCCAAGGAGGGAGCTCCTACGAGCAGTACTTC
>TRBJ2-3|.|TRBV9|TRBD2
CASSVQLAGGRDTQYF
TGTGCCAGCAGCGTCCAACTAGCGGGGGGAAGGGATACGCAGTATTTT
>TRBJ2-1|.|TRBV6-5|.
CASSPGGPLYNEQFF
TGTGCCAGCAGTCCCGGGGGGCCGCTTTACAATGAGCAGTTCTTC
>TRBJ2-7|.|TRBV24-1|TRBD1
CATSDGDRSSYEQYF
TGTGCCACCAGTGATGGGGACAGATCCTCCTACGAGCAGTACTTC
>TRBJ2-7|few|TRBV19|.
CASSPGLYEQYF
TGTGCCAGTAGTCCTGGGCTATACGAGCAGTACTTC
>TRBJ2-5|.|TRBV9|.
CASSLAPSLSGQETQYF
TGTGCCAGCAGCTTAGCCCCCTCTCTCTCCGGCCAAGAGACCCAGTACTTC